The T cell receptor (beta chain) under discussion was sequenced for a study of blood T cells in healthy people across ages. Approximately 10 milliliters of peripheral blood were drawn from each donor into EDTA-treated tubes. Primers used in a second PCR of roughly 6 to 11 cycles were a sample-barcoded 5' primer and a J-beta primer mix. Through a template-switch adaptor with 12 random nucleotides, each cDNA molecule received a tag. TCRdb recomputed calls from the 5' RACE reads with MiXCR, one row per CDR3 protein. The table includes 1.5 million to 2 million distinct CDR3 sequences, 25% to 30% detected once. The germline V gene has CDR1 SGHDT and CDR2 YYEEEE. The CDR3 consists of 16 residues. Trimming removed 3 bases from V and 2 bases from J; junction bases left unmatched: 5.

The material sequenced was blood. The gene calls are TRBV5-6 and TRBJ2-3; TRBD2 aligns across 11 bases. The receptor was isolated from a woman aged 30 to 39 in good health. The CDR3 loop is CASSSATSGNTDTQYF. CDR3 DNA: TGTGCCAGCAGCTCTGCGACTAGCGGGAACACAGATACGCAGTATTTT.